A selection of T cell receptor beta chains follows, all from one sample in a study of cytomegalovirus exposure and HLA in healthy donors. Assay used: immunoSEQ multiplex PCR; TCRdb lists only in-frame clones, some missing. The table shows approximately 200,000 clones, with over 65% occurring only once. The sample taken for sequencing was PBMCs. Receptors were obtained from a man in his forties or fifties in good health and CMV-seronegative. CDR3s include the opening cysteine and the closing phenylalanine or tryptophan. D genes are given only for firm matches. Not all rows give a size; the values are once, few, many and, for expanded clones, a class.

>TRBD1|TRBV10-2|-|TRBJ1-1
CASSGGTGGRMNTEAFF
TGCGCCAGCAGTGGGGGGACAGGGGGTCGGATGAACACTGAAGCTTTCTTT
>-|TRBV21-1|-|TRBJ2-3
CPLERGLTDTQYF
TGTCCCCTAGAAAGGGGACTCACAGATACGCAGTATTTT
>TRBD1|TRBV2|-|TRBJ2-2
CASSPRTGGSTGELFF
TGTGCCAGCAGTCCGCGGACAGGGGGGAGCACCGGGGAGCTGTTTTTT
>TRBD2|TRBV13|-|TRBJ2-3
CASSQAGGGTDTQYF
TGTGCCAGCAGCCAAGCGGGGGGGGGTACAGATACGCAGTATTTT
>-|TRBV2|-|TRBJ2-7
CASSVGLSSYEQYF
TGTGCCAGCAGTGTAGGACTTAGCTCCTACGAGCAGTACTTC
>-|TRBV5-4|-|TRBJ2-2
CASSLWGLNTGELFF
TGTGCCAGCAGCTTATGGGGCCTCAACACCGGGGAGCTGTTTTTT
>TRBD1|TRBV10-3|few|TRBJ1-4
CAISAGQAFEEGLFF
TGTGCCATCAGTGCGGGACAGGCTTTTGAGGAAGGGCTGTTTTTT
>TRBD1|TRBV18|-|TRBJ1-5
CASSPDGQGAKQPQHF
TGTGCCAGCTCACCCGATGGACAGGGGGCCAAACAGCCCCAGCATTTT
>TRBD2|TRBV14|-|TRBJ2-3
CASSQLAGVTDTQYF
TGTGCCAGCAGCCAACTAGCGGGAGTTACAGATACGCAGTATTTT
>-|TRBV7-2|few|TRBJ2-3
CASSRSADTQYF
TGTGCCAGCAGCCGAAGCGCGGATACGCAGTATTTT
>-|TRBV6-1|-|TRBJ2-5
CASSERGTVLQETQYF
TGTGCCAGCAGTGAACGGGGGACAGTCCTACAAGAGACCCAGTACTTC
>-|TRBV11-1|-|TRBJ2-4
CASSLKSTKNIQYF
TGTGCCAGCAGCTTAAAGAGTACCAAAAACATTCAGTACTTC
>TRBD1|TRBV5-1|-|TRBJ1-2
CASSSDRPRNGYTF
TGCGCCAGCAGCTCGGACAGGCCAAGGAATGGCTACACCTTC
>-|TRBV7-9|-|TRBJ2-7
CASSLQGEQYF
TGTGCCAGCAGCCTACAGGGCGAGCAGTACTTC
>-|TRBV7-2|-|TRBJ1-1
CASSPDRMNTEAFF
TGTGCCAGCAGCCCGGACAGAATGAACACTGAAGCTTTCTTT
>-|TRBV7-9|-|TRBJ2-1
CASSLEAGQGFF
TGTGCCAGCAGCTTAGAGGCAGGGCAAGGATTCTTC
>TRBD2|TRBV2|-|TRBJ2-3
CASRLAGELYTDTQYF
TGTGCCAGCAGACTAGCGGGGGAGCTTTACACAGATACGCAGTATTTT
>-|TRBV18|few|TRBJ1-2
CASSTSAGAYGYTF
TGTGCCAGCTCAACTTCGGCGGGGGCCTATGGCTACACCTTC
>TRBD1|TRBV6-5|-|TRBJ1-1
CASSYSGTGGYTEAFF
TGTGCCAGCAGTTACTCGGGGACAGGGGGCTACACTGAAGCTTTCTTT
>TRBD1|TRBV7-8|-|TRBJ1-3
CASSPGGQWDTIYF
TGTGCCAGCAGTCCAGGGGGGCAGTGGGACACCATATATTTT
>-|TRBV4-1|once|TRBJ1-6
CASSQEWRSNSPLHF
TGCGCCAGCAGCCAAGAGTGGAGGAGCAATTCACCCCTCCACTTT
>-|TRBV28|-|TRBJ2-5
CASSLLTRDAETQYF
TGTGCCAGCAGTTTACTCACGAGGGATGCTGAGACCCAGTACTTC
>TRBD2|TRBV7-9|-|TRBJ2-1
CVSSSQGGSSYNEQFF
TGTGTCAGCAGCTCCCAAGGCGGGAGCTCCTACAATGAGCAGTTCTTC
>-|TRBV14|once|TRBJ2-7
CASSQVGSFNHEQYF
TGTGCCAGCAGCCAAGTCGGGAGTTTCAATCACGAGCAGTACTTC
>-|TRBV18|once|TRBJ2-1
CASSLLRNEQFF
TGTGCCAGCTCACTACTTAGAAATGAGCAGTTCTTC
>TRBD1|TRBV5-1|few|TRBJ1-1
CASSSTGGGRNTEAFF
TGCGCCAGCAGCTCAACAGGGGGGGGTCGGAACACTGAAGCTTTCTTT
>-|TRBV9|-|TRBJ2-3
CASSVKYGGPTDTQYF
TGTGCCAGCAGCGTAAAATACGGGGGACCCACAGATACGCAGTATTTT
>TRBD1|TRBV28|-|TRBJ1-2
CASSIRDRGRRYGYTF
TGTGCCAGCAGTATCCGGGACAGGGGGCGGCGGTATGGCTACACCTTC
>TRBD1|TRBV6-5|-|TRBJ1-2
CASSYSTGETGYTF
TGTGCCAGCAGTTACTCGACAGGGGAGACTGGCTACACCTTC
>TRBD1|TRBV5-6|-|TRBJ1-1
CATGQGSNTEAFF
TGTGCCACCGGACAGGGCTCTAACACTGAAGCTTTCTTT
>-|TRBV19|-|TRBJ1-5
CASSPPNRVNQPQHF
TGTGCCAGTAGCCCTCCCAACAGGGTGAATCAGCCCCAGCATTTT
>-|TRBV6-5|-|TRBJ1-1
CASSYSPGSLNTEAFF
TGTGCCAGCAGTTACTCACCAGGGTCCCTGAACACTGAAGCTTTCTTT
>-|TRBV9|-|TRBJ2-5
CASSANDRNPQETQYF
TGTGCCAGCAGCGCCAACGACAGGAACCCCCAAGAGACCCAGTACTTC
>TRBD1|TRBV4-3|few|TRBJ2-7
CASSRTGGRDEQYF
TGCGCCAGCAGTCGGACAGGGGGCAGGGACGAGCAGTACTTC
>-|TRBV27|-|TRBJ2-7
CASSSSGVAYEQYF
TGTGCCAGCAGTTCCTCAGGGGTTGCCTACGAGCAGTACTTC
>-|TRBV5-1|-|TRBJ2-3
CASSPGHRSTDTQYF
TGCGCCAGCAGCCCCGGACACAGAAGCACAGATACGCAGTATTTT
>-|TRBV25-1|-|TRBJ2-5
CASSEFSWSHQYF
TGTGCCAGCAGTGAATTTAGCTGGTCCCACCAGTACTTC
>TRBD2|TRBV19|-|TRBJ2-7
CASSIARELSYEQYF
TGTGCCAGTAGTATCGCGCGGGAGCTATCCTACGAGCAGTACTTC
>-|TRBV6-1|-|TRBJ1-1
CASSEDQRASAFF
TGTGCCAGCAGTGAAGATCAGAGGGCCTCTGCTTTCTTT
>-|TRBV9|-|TRBJ2-5
CASSAVGAEETQYF
TGTGCCAGCAGCGCAGTTGGGGCCGAAGAGACCCAGTACTTC
>-|TRBV15|few|TRBJ2-5
CATSRASRARGETQYF
TGTGCCACCAGCAGAGCGAGCAGGGCAAGAGGAGAGACCCAGTACTTC
>-|TRBV18|-|TRBJ2-2
CASSAQGSGTPNTGELFF
TGTGCCAGCTCAGCTCAAGGGTCCGGGACACCAAACACCGGGGAGCTGTTTTTT
>-|TRBV2|once|TRBJ2-5
CASRASEDQETQYF
TGTGCCAGCAGAGCCTCAGAGGACCAAGAGACCCAGTACTTC
>-|TRBV9|-|TRBJ2-2
CASSDTIPGTGELFF
TGTGCCAGCAGCGACACAATTCCAGGCACCGGGGAGCTGTTTTTT
>TRBD1|TRBV9|once|TRBJ1-2
CASSVGQPLGGYTF
TGTGCCAGCAGCGTGGGACAGCCCCTGGGTGGCTACACCTTC
>-|TRBV29-1|-|TRBJ1-1
CSVGGGRGTEAFF
TGCAGCGTTGGGGGCGGCAGGGGCACTGAAGCTTTCTTT
>-|TRBV4-1|-|TRBJ1-4
CASSQGQGTNEKLFF
TGCGCCAGCAGCCAAGGGCAGGGGACTAATGAAAAACTGTTTTTT
>TRBD2|TRBV10-1|-|TRBJ2-1
CASSDPGLPLGMNEQFF
TGCGCCAGCAGTGACCCGGGACTACCGCTGGGGATGAATGAGCAGTTCTTC
>TRBD1|TRBV5-1|once|TRBJ1-6
CASSLTDRADNSPLHF
TGCGCCAGCAGCTTGACCGACAGGGCAGATAATTCACCCCTCCACTTT
>TRBD1|TRBV5-1|-|TRBJ2-2
CASSWDRGGDAGELFF
TGCGCCAGCAGCTGGGACAGGGGAGGGGACGCCGGGGAGCTGTTTTTT
>-|TRBV5-4|-|TRBJ2-5
CASSTFDRETQYF
TGTGCCAGCAGCACGTTCGACAGAGAGACCCAGTACTTC
>-|TRBV7-9|once|TRBJ2-7
CASSYDRPSYEQYF
TGTGCCAGCAGCTACGACAGGCCGAGCTACGAGCAGTACTTC
>-|TRBV18|-|TRBJ2-7
CASSLTPSSNYEQYF
TGTGCCAGCTCACTGACACCCTCTTCGAACTACGAGCAGTACTTC
>-|TRBV7-2|few|TRBJ2-7
CASSKHGTYYEQYF
TGTGCCAGCAGCAAACATGGGACTTACTACGAGCAGTACTTC
>TRBD1|TRBV28|-|TRBJ2-2
CASSLWGTGGTGELFF
TGTGCCAGCAGTTTATGGGGGACAGGGGGCACAGGGGAGCTGTTTTTT